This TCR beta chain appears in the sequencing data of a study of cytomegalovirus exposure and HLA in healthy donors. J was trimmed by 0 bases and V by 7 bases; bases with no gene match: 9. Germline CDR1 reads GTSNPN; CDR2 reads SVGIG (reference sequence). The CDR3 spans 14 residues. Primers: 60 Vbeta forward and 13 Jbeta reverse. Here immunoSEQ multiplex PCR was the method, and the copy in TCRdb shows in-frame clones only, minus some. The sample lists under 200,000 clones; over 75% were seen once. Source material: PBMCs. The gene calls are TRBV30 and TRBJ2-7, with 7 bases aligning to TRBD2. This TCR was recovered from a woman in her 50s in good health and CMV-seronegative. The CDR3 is CASGGGRLSYEQYF. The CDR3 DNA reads TGTGCCTCCGGTGGCGGGAGACTCTCCTACGAGCAGTACTTC.